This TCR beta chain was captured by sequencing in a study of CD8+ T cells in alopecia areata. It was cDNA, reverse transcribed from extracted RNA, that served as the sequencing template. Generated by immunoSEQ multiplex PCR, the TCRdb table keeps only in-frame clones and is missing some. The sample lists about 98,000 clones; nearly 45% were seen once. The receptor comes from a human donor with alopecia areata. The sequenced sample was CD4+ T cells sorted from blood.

The DNA for the CDR3 is TGTGCCAGCTCACCAAAGGGGGACGACACTGAAGCTTTCTTT. Amino acid sequence: CASSPKGDDTEAFF. The genes are TRBV18 and TRBJ1-1; D possibly corresponds to TRBD1 (6 bases). The CDR3 consists of 14 residues. Germline CDR1 KGHSH, CDR2 LQKENI. With 2 bases removed from V and 3 bases from J, the gap between germline ends came to 10 bases.